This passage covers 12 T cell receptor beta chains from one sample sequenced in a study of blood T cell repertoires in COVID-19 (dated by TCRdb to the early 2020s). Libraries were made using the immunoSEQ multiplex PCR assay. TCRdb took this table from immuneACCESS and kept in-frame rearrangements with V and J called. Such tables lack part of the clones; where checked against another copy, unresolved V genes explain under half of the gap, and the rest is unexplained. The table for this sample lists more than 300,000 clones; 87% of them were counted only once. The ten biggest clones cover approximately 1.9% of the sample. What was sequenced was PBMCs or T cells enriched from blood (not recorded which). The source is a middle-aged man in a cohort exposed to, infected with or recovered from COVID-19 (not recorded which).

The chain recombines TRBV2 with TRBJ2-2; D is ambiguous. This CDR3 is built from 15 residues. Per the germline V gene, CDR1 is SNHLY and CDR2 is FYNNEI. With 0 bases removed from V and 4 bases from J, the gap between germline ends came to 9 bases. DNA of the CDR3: TGTGCCAGCAGTGAAGCGCGAGGTGGCACCGGGGAGCTGTTTTTT. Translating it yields CASSEARGGTGELFF.

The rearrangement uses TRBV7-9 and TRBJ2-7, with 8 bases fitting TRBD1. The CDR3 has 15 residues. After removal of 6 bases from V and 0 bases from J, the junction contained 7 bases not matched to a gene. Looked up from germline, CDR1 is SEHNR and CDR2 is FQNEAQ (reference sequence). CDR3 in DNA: TGTGCCAGCAGTTGGACCGGGACAGGCTCCTACGAGCAGTACTTC. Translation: CASSWTGTGSYEQYF.

CDR3 sequence reads: CAGDRNLNTEAFF. The CDR3, as DNA: TGTGCCGGCGACAGGAATTTGAACACTGAAGCTTTCTTT. The chain has TRBV2 and TRBJ1-1; a possible D gene is TRBD1 (6 bases). This CDR3 region has 13 residues. V shed 11 bases and J shed 0 bases, with 13 bases lying between them. The germline gives CDR1 SNHLY, CDR2 FYNNEI.

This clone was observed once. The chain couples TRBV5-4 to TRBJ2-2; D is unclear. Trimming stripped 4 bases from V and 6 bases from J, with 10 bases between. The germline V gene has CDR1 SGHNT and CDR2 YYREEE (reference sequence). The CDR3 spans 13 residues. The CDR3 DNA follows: TGTGCCAGCAGCCTGCGACTCCCCGGGGAGCTGTTTTTT. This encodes CASSLRLPGELFF.

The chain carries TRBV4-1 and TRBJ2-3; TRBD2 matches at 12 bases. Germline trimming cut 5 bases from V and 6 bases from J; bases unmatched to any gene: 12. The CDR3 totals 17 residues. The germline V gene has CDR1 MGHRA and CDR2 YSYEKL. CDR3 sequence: CASSDKPTSGRPDTQYF. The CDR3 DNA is TGCGCCAGCAGCGACAAACCAACTAGCGGGAGGCCTGATACGCAGTATTTT.

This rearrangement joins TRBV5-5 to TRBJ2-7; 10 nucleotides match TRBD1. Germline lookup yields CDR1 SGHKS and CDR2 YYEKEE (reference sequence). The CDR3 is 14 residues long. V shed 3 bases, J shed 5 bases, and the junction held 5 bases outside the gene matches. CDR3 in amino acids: CASSWGQGMDEQYF. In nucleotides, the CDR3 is TGTGCCAGCAGCTGGGGACAGGGGATGGACGAGCAGTACTTC. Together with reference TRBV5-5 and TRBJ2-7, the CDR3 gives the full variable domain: DAGVTQSPTHLIKTRGQQVTLRCSPISGHKSVSWYQQVLGQGPQFIFQYYEKEERGRGNFPDRFSARQFPNYSSELNVNALLLGDSALYLCASSWGQGMDEQYFGPGTRLTVT.

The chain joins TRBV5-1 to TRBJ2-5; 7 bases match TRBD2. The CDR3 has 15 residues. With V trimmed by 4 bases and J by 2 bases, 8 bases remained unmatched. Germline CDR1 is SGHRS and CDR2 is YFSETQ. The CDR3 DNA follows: TGCGCCAGCAGCCATTTACCGGGAGGTCAAGAGACCCAGTACTTC. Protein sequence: CASSHLPGGQETQYF.

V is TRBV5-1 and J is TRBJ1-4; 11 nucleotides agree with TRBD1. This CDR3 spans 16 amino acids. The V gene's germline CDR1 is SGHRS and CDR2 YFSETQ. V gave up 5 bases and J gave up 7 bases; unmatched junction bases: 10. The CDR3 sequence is CASRTGQGVVGEKLFF. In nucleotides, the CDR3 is TGCGCCAGCAGAACGGGACAGGGGGTTGTTGGTGAAAAACTGTTTTTT.

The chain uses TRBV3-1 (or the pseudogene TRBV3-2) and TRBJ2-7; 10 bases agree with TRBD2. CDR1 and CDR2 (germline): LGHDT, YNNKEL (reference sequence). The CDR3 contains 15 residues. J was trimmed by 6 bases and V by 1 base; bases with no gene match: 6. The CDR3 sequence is CASSQAQAGGGEQYF. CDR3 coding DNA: TGTGCCAGCAGCCAAGCCCAAGCGGGAGGGGGCGAGCAGTACTTC.

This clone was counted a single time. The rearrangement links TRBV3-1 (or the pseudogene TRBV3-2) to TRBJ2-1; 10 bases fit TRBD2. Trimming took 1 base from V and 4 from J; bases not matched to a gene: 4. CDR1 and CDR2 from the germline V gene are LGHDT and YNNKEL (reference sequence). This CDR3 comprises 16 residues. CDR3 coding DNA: TGTGCCAGCAGCCAAGCTAGCGGGAGTCTTTACAATGAGCAGTTCTTC. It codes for CASSQASGSLYNEQFF.

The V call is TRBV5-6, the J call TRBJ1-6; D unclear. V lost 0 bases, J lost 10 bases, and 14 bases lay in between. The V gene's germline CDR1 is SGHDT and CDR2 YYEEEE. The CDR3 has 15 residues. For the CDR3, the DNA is TGTGCCAGCAGCTTGGATCGGGGTGCTACCTCACCCCTCCACTTT. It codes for CASSLDRGATSPLHF.

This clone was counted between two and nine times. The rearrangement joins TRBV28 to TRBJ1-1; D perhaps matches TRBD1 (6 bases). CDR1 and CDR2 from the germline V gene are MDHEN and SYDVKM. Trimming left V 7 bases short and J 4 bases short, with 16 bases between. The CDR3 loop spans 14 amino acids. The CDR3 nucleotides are TGTGCCAGCACCTCTCGGGGGGCCGGCACTGAAGCTTTCTTT. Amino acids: CASTSRGAGTEAFF.